The present T cell receptor (beta chain) was sequenced within a study of cytomegalovirus exposure and HLA in healthy donors. The germline CDR1 and CDR2 sequences are MNHEY and SMNVEV (reference sequence). The CDR3 length is 18 residues. The trim removed 3 bases at V and 5 bases at J, leaving 11 bases unmatched. The PCR was carried out with 60 Vbeta primers and 13 Jbeta primers. Data came from immunoSEQ multiplex PCR; TCRdb stores just in-frame clones and leaves some out. Among roughly 100,000 clones listed, less than 80% were seen once. The sequenced material came from PBMCs. This TCR came from a woman between 40 and 50 years old in good health and CMV-seronegative. The chain recombines TRBV27 with TRBJ2-7; TRBD2 matches at 15 bases. The CDR3 sequence is CASSFGTSGRQFPHEQYF. CDR3 bases: TGTGCCAGCAGTTTCGGGACTAGCGGGAGGCAATTCCCACACGAGCAGTACTTC.